The rows below give T cell receptor beta chains drawn from one sample of a study of T cell responses to AZD1222 COVID-19 vaccine. Produced via immunoSEQ multiplex PCR; TCRdb's table is partial and in-frame only. The table records 140,000 to 150,000 clones, under 95% of them present only once. The specimen was peripheral blood, collected 28 days after the second AZD1222 dose. The receptors derive from an adult who received the AZD1222 COVID-19 vaccine. The conserved cysteine and the conserved F or W are not part of the CDR3 here. D genes are given only for firm matches.

D: .
length: 13
V: TRBV23-1
J: TRBJ2-3
CDR3: ASTQWQTSTDTQY

D: .
length: 13
V: TRBV5-6
J: TRBJ1-6
CDR3: ASSPLGDLNSPLH

D: .
length: 13
V: TRBV5-8
J: TRBJ2-7
CDR3: ASSPEGDTLYEQY

D: .
length: 12
V: TRBV5-1
J: TRBJ2-1
CDR3: ASSLDPSSNEQF

D: .
length: 13
V: TRBV3-1/TRBV3-2
J: TRBJ2-7
CDR3: ASSPLLNFYYEQY

D: .
length: 11
V: TRBV3-1/TRBV3-2
J: TRBJ2-1
CDR3: ASSFREGNEQF

D: TRBD2
length: 13
V: TRBV7-8
J: TRBJ2-1
CDR3: ASSSHGLASGMQF

D: .
length: 11
V: TRBV6-4
J: TRBJ1-1
CDR3: ASKSSLNTEAF

D: TRBD1
length: 11
V: TRBV29-1
J: TRBJ1-2
CDR3: SVQTGGIYGYT

D: TRBD1
length: 13
V: TRBV4-1
J: TRBJ1-1
CDR3: ASSQQTGGNTEAF

D: TRBD2
length: 15
V: TRBV19
J: TRBJ2-3
CDR3: ASSTLGGTSGGDTQY

D: TRBD2
length: 13
V: TRBV5-4
J: TRBJ2-1
CDR3: ASSPSGGPYNEQF

D: TRBD1
length: 13
V: TRBV6-5
J: TRBJ1-5
CDR3: ASSRTGHSNQPQH

D: .
length: 11
V: TRBV6-6
J: TRBJ1-3
CDR3: ASTPGGGNTIY

D: TRBD1
length: 11
V: TRBV7-9
J: TRBJ1-2
CDR3: ASSTGQNYGYT

D: .
length: 14
V: TRBV4-2
J: TRBJ1-1
CDR3: ASSPGAVGTNTEAF

D: .
length: 11
V: TRBV11-2
J: TRBJ1-1
CDR3: ASTYSQNTEAF

D: TRBD1
length: 13
V: TRBV2
J: TRBJ1-4
CDR3: ASRKGQGSNEKLF

D: .
length: 13
V: TRBV2
J: TRBJ2-6
CDR3: ASSAQLSGANVLT

D: .
length: 16
V: TRBV18
J: TRBJ1-1
CDR3: ASSPQLAGVKENTEAF

D: .
length: 14
V: TRBV7-9
J: TRBJ1-3
CDR3: ASSSSFLVNGNTIY

D: .
length: 11
V: TRBV9
J: TRBJ2-7
CDR3: ASSPQGRGEQY

D: TRBD1
length: 12
V: TRBV2
J: TRBJ2-1
CDR3: ASTDREISVGQF

D: TRBD1
length: 13
V: TRBV5-1
J: TRBJ2-7
CDR3: ASSFAGTGGYEQY

D: TRBD2
length: 13
V: TRBV19
J: TRBJ2-1
CDR3: ASSSRSGGENEQF

D: TRBD1
length: 11
V: TRBV7-9
J: TRBJ1-1
CDR3: ASSSQGASEAF

D: .
length: 12
V: TRBV15
J: TRBJ1-4
CDR3: ATSRGQSNEKLF

D: .
length: 12
V: TRBV19
J: TRBJ2-7
CDR3: ASSIGLAPYEQY

D: TRBD2
length: 13
V: TRBV5-1
J: TRBJ2-1
CDR3: ASSLAGGSRNEQF

D: .
length: 12
V: TRBV7-9
J: TRBJ2-7
CDR3: ASSLAPGSGEQY

D: .
length: 11
V: TRBV24-1
J: TRBJ2-7
CDR3: ATCWRVSYEQY

D: TRBD1
length: 12
V: TRBV5-1
J: TRBJ1-2
CDR3: ASSLAGGAGGYT

D: .
length: 14
V: TRBV9
J: TRBJ1-3
CDR3: ASSVQDARSGNTIY

D: TRBD1
length: 16
V: TRBV7-3
J: TRBJ2-1
CDR3: ASSLTRPGQGVSDEQF

D: .
length: 9
V: TRBV7-2
J: TRBJ2-7
CDR3: ASSLTGEQY

D: .
length: 17
V: TRBV19
J: TRBJ2-2
CDR3: ASSIDHRDRGSNTGELF

D: TRBD2
length: 14
V: TRBV6-4
J: TRBJ2-1
CDR3: ASSQGLPGDRNEQF

D: TRBD1
length: 13
V: TRBV5-1
J: TRBJ2-2
CDR3: ASSFRTGATGELF

D: .
length: 14
V: TRBV19
J: TRBJ1-5
CDR3: ASRGDTIDSNQPQH

D: .
length: 11
V: TRBV30
J: TRBJ1-5
CDR3: AWSDIGRQPQH

D: .
length: 13
V: TRBV6-5
J: TRBJ1-2
CDR3: ASRPTGKNGYGYT

D: .
length: 12
V: TRBV2
J: TRBJ1-3
CDR3: ASSEVVRSDTIY

D: .
length: 13
V: TRBV7-8
J: TRBJ1-5
CDR3: ASDPGAPRGQPQH

D: .
length: 10
V: TRBV15
J: TRBJ1-1
CDR3: ATSRDSFEAF

D: TRBD1
length: 10
V: TRBV12-3/TRBV12-4
J: TRBJ2-7
CDR3: ARGTGVYEQY

D: TRBD2
length: 13
V: TRBV5-1
J: TRBJ2-1
CDR3: ASSNGTSGSSEQF

D: TRBD2
length: 11
V: TRBV11-2
J: TRBJ2-7
CDR3: ASSLGLAGVSY

D: .
length: 12
V: TRBV7-2
J: TRBJ1-5
CDR3: ASSLGGVYQPQH

D: TRBD1
length: 13
V: TRBV6-5
J: TRBJ2-5
CDR3: ASSLDRALQETQY

D: TRBD1
length: 13
V: TRBV27
J: TRBJ2-7
CDR3: ASTNIGTGAHEQY

D: .
length: 13
V: TRBV7-2
J: TRBJ2-7
CDR3: ASSLNNVGRYEQY